The present entry profiles one T cell receptor beta chain with its context. Antigen specificity is unknown. The data were taken from a study of blood T cells in healthy people across ages. Study outcomes and limitations: Naive CD4+ cell counts and diversity both ran higher in long-lived than in aged donors. Estimates drawn from one million T cells were deemed to understate diversity.

The donors, aged about 6 to 90, were healthy Caucasians from Russia. With 5 bases clipped from V and 2 bases from J, the junction kept 4 bases outside the gene matches. CDR1 is SGHTA, CDR2 FQGNSA, per germline. This CDR3 comprises 14 residues. Through a sample-barcoded 5' primer and a J-beta primer mix, a second PCR was run for about 6 to 11 cycles. Researchers report that each sample yielded at least 2.5 million CDR3-containing paired-end reads. TCRdb itself ran the 5' RACE reads through MiXCR, one entry per CDR3 protein. The sample comprises fewer than 700,000 distinct CDR3 sequences, around 48% of which are singletons, and approximately 25% rests with the top ten.

This clonotype was obtained from a man older than 75 in good health. V and J are TRBV7-2 and TRBJ2-3; 7 bases align to TRBD2. The sample was blood. For the CDR3, the DNA is TGTGCCAGCAGCCGGGACTATTACACAGATACGCAGTATTTT. Protein: CASSRDYYTDTQYF.